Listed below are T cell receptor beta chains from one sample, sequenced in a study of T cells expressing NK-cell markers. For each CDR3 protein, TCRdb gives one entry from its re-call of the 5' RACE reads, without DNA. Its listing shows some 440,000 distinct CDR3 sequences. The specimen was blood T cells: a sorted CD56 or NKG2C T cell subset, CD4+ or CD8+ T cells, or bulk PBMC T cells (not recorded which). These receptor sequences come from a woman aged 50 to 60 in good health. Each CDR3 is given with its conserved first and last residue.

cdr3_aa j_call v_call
CSAEGAGQGKREQYF TRBJ2-7 TRBV20-1
CSVPKTGPETQYF TRBJ2-5 TRBV29-1
CASSDIVGEQFF TRBJ2-1 TRBV6-1
CASMAGGSKDTQYF TRBJ2-3 TRBV28
CASSLVGDSTDTQYF TRBJ2-3 TRBV11-2
CASRGLGNSPLHF TRBJ1-6 TRBV12-3/TRBV12-4
CASRLTGMNTEAFF TRBJ1-1 TRBV6-1
CSARDGRTPDTQYF TRBJ2-3 TRBV20-1
CATSRLRGELFF TRBJ2-2 TRBV15
CSARDRQGDAKNIQYF TRBJ2-4 TRBV20-1
CASSQLGQGGTEAFF TRBJ1-1 TRBV4-2
CASSLTVMNTEAFF TRBJ1-1 TRBV27
CASSQIGRAGFGAFF TRBJ1-1 TRBV4-1
CASSQVLQIYEQYF TRBJ2-7 TRBV3-1
CASSDNSPLHF TRBJ1-6 TRBV16
CASSYGTQTEAFF TRBJ1-1 TRBV6-5
CASSADFSPQFF TRBJ2-1 TRBV9
CASSPGSSNSYNEQFF TRBJ2-1 TRBV18
CASSSTGGSSYNEQFF TRBJ2-1 TRBV5-1
CASSLKQGSGEKLFF TRBJ1-4 TRBV14
CASSPRLAGNPLAKNIQYF TRBJ2-4 TRBV12-3/TRBV12-4
CASTLIQGIQETQYF TRBJ2-5 TRBV5-1
CASSRRGTDTQYF TRBJ2-3 TRBV3-1
CASSLGYPGQRNSPLHF TRBJ1-6 TRBV5-6
CASRRDRVGSPLHF TRBJ1-6 TRBV11-2
CSARDAGQGGNTGELFF TRBJ2-2 TRBV20-1
CASSFVRGNTGELFF TRBJ2-2 TRBV5-1
CAWSVSLYNEQFF TRBJ2-1 TRBV30
CASSLAREAGNSYNEQFF TRBJ2-1 TRBV5-1
CASSLGAPNTQYF TRBJ2-3 TRBV5-1
CASSPSSYSNQPQHF TRBJ1-5 TRBV11-2
CASSSFGYNEQFF TRBJ2-1 TRBV19
CASSPDRTSSYNEQFF TRBJ2-1 TRBV12-3/TRBV12-4
CSARDWWSGTGGTDTQYF TRBJ2-3 TRBV20-1
CASSQGVTGIQETQYF TRBJ2-5 TRBV14
CASSIMEGGAEAFF TRBJ1-1 TRBV5-1
CASSVLGQNPYEQYF TRBJ2-7 TRBV6-2/TRBV6-3
CASTSLTGTLRGETQYF TRBJ2-5 TRBV11-2
CASSLLSGRGPPTDTQYF TRBJ2-3 TRBV7-2
CASGGLDTEAFF TRBJ1-1 TRBV5-1
CASSLHRVGTNEKLFF TRBJ1-4 TRBV27
CASSYRGLRGNEQFF TRBJ2-1 TRBV6-5
CASSDPFRGSDTQYF TRBJ2-3 TRBV10-2
CSASTDRAYEQYF TRBJ2-7 TRBV20-1
CASSDGAGSPSGELFF TRBJ2-2 TRBV10-2
CASSGTSGSRGYIQYF TRBJ2-4 TRBV7-9
CASSRNLAGTYNEQFF TRBJ2-1 TRBV5-6
CASRPLGGGPSETQYF TRBJ2-5 TRBV11-2